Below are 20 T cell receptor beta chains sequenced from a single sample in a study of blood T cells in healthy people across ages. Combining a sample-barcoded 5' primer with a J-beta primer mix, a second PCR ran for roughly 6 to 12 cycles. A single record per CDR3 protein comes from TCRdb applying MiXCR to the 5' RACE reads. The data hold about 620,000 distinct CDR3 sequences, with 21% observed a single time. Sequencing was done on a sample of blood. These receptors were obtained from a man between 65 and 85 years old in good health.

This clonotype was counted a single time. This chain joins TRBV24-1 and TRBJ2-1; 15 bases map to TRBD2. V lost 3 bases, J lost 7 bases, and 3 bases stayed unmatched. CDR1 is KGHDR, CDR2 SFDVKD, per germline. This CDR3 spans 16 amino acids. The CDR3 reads CATSDPGTSGRNEQFF. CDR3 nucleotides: TGTGCCACCAGTGATCCCGGGACTAGCGGGAGGAATGAGCAGTTCTTC.

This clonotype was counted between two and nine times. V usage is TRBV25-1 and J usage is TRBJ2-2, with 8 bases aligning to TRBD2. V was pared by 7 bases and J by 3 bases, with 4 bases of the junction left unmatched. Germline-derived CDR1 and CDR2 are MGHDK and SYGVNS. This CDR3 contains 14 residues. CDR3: CASTGLADTGELFF. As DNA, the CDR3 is TGTGCCAGCACTGGACTAGCTGACACCGGGGAGCTGTTTTTT. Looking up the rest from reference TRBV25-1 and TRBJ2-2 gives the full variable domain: EADIYQTPRYLVIGTGKKITLECSQTMGHDKMYWYQQDPGMELHLIHYSYGVNSTEKGDLSSESTVSRIRTEHFPLTLESARPSHTSQYLCASTGLADTGELFFGEGSRLTVL.

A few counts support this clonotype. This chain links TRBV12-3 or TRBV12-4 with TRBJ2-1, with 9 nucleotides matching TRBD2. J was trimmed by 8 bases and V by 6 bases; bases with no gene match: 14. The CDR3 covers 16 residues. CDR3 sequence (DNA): TGTGCCAGCAGACCCCGGAGTAGCGGGAGATCCGATGAGCAGTTCTTC. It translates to CASRPRSSGRSDEQFF.

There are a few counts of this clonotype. CDR3 in DNA: TGTGCCAGCAGTTGGACGGCGAACACTGAAGCTTTCTTT. As protein: CASSWTANTEAFF. This rearrangement joins TRBV6-6 to TRBJ1-1; D not certain. This CDR3 comprises 13 residues. The V gene's germline CDR1 is MNHNY and CDR2 SVGAGI (reference sequence). The V end lost 4 bases, the J end lost 1 base, and 7 bases lay between the germline ends.

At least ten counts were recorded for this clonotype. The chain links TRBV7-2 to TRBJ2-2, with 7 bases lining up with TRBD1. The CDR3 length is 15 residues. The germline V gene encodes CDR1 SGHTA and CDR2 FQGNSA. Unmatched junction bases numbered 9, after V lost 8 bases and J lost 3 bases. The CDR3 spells CASRGQVIDTGELFF. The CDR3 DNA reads TGTGCCAGCCGCGGACAGGTCATAGACACCGGGGAGCTGTTTTTT.

The CDR3 sequence is CATSDRRATNEKLFF. The DNA of the CDR3 is TGTGCCACCAGTGACCGACGGGCAACTAATGAAAAACTGTTTTTT. The V and J genes are TRBV24-1 and TRBJ1-4; D remains unclear. In germline, CDR1 is KGHDR, CDR2 SFDVKD. The CDR3 sequence is 15 residues long. Trimming pared 4 bases from V and 0 bases from J, leaving 8 bases between.

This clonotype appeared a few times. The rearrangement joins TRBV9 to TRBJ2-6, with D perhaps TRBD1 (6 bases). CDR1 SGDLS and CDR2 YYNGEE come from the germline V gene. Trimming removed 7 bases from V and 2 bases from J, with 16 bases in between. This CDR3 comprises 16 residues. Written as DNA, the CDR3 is TGTGCCAGCGGCCCGATAAAGGGGGCTGGGGCCAACGTCCTGACTTTC. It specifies CASGPIKGAGANVLTF.

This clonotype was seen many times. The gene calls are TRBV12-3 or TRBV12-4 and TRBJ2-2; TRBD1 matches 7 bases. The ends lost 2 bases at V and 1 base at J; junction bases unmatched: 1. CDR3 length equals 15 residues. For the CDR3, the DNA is TGTGCCAGCAGTTTAACAGGGGTGAACACCGGGGAGCTGTTTTTT. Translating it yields CASSLTGVNTGELFF.

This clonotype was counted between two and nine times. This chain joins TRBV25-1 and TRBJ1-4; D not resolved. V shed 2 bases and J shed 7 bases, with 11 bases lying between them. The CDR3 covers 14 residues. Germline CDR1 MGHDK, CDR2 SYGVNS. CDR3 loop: CASSENTYREKLFF. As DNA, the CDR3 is TGTGCCAGCAGTGAAAACACCTATCGTGAAAAACTGTTTTTT.

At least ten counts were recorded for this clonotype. The CDR3 DNA sequence: TGTGCCAGCAGTTACAGGTCGGCCTTCGAGCAGTACTTC. It translates to CASSYRSAFEQYF. The J gene is TRBJ2-7, the V gene TRBV6-2 or TRBV6-3; D is uncertain. This CDR3 is 13 amino acids long. CDR1 and CDR2 from the germline V gene are MNHEY and SVGEGT. Trimming took off 2 bases at V and 6 bases at J, with 11 bases between the two ends.

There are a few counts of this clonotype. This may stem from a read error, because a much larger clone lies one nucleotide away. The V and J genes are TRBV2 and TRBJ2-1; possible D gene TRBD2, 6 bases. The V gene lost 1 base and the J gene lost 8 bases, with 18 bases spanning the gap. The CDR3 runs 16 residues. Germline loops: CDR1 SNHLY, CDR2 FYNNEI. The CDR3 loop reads CASSEDRGLLIHEQFF. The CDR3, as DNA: TGTGCCAGCAGTGAAGACCGGGGACTCCTCATCCATGAGCAGTTCTTC.

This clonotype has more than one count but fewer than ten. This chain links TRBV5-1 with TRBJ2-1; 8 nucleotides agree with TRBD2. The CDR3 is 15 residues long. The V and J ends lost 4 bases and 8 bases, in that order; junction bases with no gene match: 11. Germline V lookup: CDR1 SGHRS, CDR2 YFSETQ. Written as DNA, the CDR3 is TGCGCCAGCAGCCCGGGAGGGTCTCTATTGGATGAGCAGTTCTTC. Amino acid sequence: CASSPGGSLLDEQFF.

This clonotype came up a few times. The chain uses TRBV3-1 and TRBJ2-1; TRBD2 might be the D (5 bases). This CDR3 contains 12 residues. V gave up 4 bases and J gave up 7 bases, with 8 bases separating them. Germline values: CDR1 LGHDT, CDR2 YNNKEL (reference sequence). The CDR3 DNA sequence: TGTGCCAGCAGCCGGAGGCGGAATGAGCAGTTCTTC. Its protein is CASSRRRNEQFF.

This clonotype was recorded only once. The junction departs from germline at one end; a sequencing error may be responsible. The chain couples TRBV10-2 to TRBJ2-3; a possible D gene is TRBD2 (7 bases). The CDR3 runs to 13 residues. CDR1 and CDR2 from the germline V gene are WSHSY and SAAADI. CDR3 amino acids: CPSSEGEGDTQYF. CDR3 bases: TGCCCCAGCAGTGAGGGGGAGGGAGATACGCAGTATTTT.

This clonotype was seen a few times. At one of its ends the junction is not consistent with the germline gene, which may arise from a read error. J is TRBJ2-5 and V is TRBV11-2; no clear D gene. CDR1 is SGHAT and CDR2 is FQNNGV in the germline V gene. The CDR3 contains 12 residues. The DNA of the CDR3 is TGTGCCAGCAGCCCTGTCCAAGTGACCCAGTACTTC. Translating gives CASSPVQVTQYF.

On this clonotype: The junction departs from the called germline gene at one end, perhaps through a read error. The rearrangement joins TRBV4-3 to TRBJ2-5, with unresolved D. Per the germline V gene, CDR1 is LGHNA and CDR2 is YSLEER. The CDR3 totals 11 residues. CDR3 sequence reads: CASSQGPRKFF. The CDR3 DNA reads TGCGCCAGCAGCCAAGGACCTCGCAAGTTCTTC.

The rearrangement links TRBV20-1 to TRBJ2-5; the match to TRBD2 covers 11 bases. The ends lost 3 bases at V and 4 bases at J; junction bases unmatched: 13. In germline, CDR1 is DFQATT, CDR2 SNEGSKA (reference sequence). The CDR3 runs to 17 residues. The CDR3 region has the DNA TGCAGTGCTAGTGTTAGCGGGGGGGCCAAAGTAGGAGAGACCCAGTACTTC. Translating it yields CSASVSGGAKVGETQYF.

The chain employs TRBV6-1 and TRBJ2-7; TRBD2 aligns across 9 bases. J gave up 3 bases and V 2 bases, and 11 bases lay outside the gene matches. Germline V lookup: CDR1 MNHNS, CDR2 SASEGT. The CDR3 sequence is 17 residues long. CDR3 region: CASSERGVLAGFYEQYF. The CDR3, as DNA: TGTGCCAGCAGTGAAAGGGGTGTACTAGCGGGCTTCTACGAGCAGTACTTC.

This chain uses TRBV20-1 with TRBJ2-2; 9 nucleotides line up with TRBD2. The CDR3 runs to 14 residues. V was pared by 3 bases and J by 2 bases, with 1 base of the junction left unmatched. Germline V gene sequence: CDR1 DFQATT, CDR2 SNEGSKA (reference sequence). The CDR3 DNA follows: TGCAGTGCTAGGGGGACTAGCAACACCGGGGAGCTGTTTTTT. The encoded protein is CSARGTSNTGELFF.

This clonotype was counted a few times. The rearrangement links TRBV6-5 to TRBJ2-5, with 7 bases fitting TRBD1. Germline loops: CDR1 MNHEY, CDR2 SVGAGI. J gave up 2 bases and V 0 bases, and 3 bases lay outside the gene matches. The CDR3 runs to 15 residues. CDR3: CASSYSGTEQETQYF. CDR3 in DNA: TGTGCCAGCAGTTACTCCGGGACAGAACAAGAGACCCAGTACTTC.